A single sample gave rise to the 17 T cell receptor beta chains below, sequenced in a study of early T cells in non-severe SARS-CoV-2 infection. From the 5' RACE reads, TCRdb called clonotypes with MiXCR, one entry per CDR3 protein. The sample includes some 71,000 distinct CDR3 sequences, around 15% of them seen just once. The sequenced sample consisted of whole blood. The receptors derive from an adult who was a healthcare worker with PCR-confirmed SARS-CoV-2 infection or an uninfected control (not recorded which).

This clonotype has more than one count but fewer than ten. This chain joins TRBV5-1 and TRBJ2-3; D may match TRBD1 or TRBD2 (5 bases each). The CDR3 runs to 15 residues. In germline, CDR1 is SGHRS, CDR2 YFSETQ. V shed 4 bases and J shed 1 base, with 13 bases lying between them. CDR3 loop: CASSPGGRGTDTQYF. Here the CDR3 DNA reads TGCGCCAGCAGCCCTGGGGGACGGGGCACAGATACGCAGTATTTT.

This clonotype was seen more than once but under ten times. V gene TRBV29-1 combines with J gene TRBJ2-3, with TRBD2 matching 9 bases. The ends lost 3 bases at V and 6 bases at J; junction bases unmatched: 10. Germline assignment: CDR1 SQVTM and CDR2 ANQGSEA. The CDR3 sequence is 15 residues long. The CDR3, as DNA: TGCAGCGTTGATGATCCGCGGGGGGGCAGGGATACGCAGTATTTT. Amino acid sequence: CSVDDPRGGRDTQYF.

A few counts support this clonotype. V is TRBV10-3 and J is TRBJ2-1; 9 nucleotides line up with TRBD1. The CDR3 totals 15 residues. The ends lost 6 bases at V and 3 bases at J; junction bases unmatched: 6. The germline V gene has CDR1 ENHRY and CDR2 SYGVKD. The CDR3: CAIRDGTGYYNEQFF. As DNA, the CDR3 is TGTGCCATCAGGGATGGGACAGGGTACTACAATGAGCAGTTCTTC.

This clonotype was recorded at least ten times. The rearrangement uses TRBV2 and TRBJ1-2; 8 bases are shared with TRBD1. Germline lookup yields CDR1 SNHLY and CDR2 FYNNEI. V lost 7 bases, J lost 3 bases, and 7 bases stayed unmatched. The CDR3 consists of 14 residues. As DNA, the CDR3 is TGTGCCAGCACCGAGGGACAGGCGTACTATGGCTACACCTTC. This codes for CASTEGQAYYGYTF.

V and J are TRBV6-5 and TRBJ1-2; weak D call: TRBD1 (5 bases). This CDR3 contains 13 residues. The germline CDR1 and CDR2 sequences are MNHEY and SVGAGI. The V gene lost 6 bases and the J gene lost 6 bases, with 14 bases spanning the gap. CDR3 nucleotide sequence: TGTGCCAGCAGACGCCGGACACAAGATGGCTACACCTTC. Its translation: CASRRRTQDGYTF.

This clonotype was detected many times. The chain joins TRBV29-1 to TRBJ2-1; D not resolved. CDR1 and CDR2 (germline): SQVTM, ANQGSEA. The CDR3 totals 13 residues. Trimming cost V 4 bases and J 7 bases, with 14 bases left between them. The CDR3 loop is CSVAAVVGNEQFF. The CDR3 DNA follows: TGCAGCGTTGCGGCGGTGGTAGGAAATGAGCAGTTCTTC.

CDR3 DNA sequence: TGTGCCAGCAGCTTATCAGGGGACGGCGAGCAGTACTTC. This sequence encodes CASSLSGDGEQYF. The chain uses TRBV7-9 and TRBJ2-7; TRBD1 is a possible D gene (6 bases). This CDR3 has 13 amino acids. Trimming cost V 2 bases and J 6 bases, with 11 bases left between them. The germline gives CDR1 SEHNR, CDR2 FQNEAQ (reference sequence).

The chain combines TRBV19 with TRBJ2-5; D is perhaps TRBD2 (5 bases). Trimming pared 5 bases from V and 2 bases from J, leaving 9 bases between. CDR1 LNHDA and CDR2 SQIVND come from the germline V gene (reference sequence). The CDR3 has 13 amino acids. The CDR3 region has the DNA TGTGCCAGTAGTCCCGGGAATCAAGAGACCCAGTACTTC. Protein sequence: CASSPGNQETQYF. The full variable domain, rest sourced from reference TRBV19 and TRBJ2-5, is DGGITQSPKYLFRKEGQNVTLSCEQNLNHDAMYWYRQDPGQGLRLIYYSQIVNDFQKGDIAEGYSVSREKKESFPLTVTSAQKNPTAFYLCASSPGNQETQYFGPGTRLLVL.

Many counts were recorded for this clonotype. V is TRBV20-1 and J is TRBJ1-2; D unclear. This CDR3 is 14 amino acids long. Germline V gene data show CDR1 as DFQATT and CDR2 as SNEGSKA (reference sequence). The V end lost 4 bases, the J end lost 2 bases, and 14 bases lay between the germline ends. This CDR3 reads CSAKRTLGNYGYTF. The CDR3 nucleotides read TGCAGTGCTAAACGGACTCTCGGGAACTATGGCTACACCTTC.

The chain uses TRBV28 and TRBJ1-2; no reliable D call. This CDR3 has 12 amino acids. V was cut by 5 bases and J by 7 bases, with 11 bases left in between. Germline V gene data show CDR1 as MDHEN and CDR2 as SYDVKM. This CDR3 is CASSRTMLGYTF. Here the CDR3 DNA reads TGTGCCAGCAGTAGAACCATGCTTGGCTACACCTTC.

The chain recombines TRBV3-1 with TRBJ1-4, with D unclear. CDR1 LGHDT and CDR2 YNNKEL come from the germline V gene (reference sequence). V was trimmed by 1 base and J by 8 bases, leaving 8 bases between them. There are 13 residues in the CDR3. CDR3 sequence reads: CASSQANGEKLFF. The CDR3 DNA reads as TGTGCCAGCAGCCAAGCGAACGGAGAAAAACTGTTTTTT.

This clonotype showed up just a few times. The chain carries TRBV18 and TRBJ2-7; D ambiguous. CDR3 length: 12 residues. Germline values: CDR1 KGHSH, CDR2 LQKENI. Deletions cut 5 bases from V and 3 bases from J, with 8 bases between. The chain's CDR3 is CASSSSIYEQYF. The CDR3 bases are TGTGCCAGCTCATCCTCCATCTACGAGCAGTACTTC.

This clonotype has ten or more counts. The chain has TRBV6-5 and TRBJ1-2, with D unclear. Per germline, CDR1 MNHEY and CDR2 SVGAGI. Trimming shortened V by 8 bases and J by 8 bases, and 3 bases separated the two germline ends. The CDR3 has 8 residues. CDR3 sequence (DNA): TGTGCCAGCCAGGGCTACACCTTC. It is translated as CASQGYTF.

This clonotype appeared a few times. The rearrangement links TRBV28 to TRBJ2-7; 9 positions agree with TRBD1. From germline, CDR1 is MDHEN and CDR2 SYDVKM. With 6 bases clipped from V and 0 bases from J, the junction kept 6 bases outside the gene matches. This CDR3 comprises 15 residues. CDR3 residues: CASSPAGQGSYEQYF. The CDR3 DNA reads TGTGCCAGCAGCCCGGCGGGACAGGGCTCCTACGAGCAGTACTTC. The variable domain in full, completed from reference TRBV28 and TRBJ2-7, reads DVKVTQSSRYLVKRTGEKVFLECVQDMDHENMFWYRQDPGLGLRLIYFSYDVKMKEKGDIPEGYSVSREKKERFSLILESASTNQTSMYLCASSPAGQGSYEQYFGPGTRLTVT.

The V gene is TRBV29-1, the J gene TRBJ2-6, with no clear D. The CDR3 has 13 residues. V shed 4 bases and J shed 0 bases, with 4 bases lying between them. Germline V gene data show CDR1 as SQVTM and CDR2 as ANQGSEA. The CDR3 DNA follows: TGCAGCGTTGCGTCCTCTGGGGCCAACGTCCTGACTTTC. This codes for CSVASSGANVLTF.

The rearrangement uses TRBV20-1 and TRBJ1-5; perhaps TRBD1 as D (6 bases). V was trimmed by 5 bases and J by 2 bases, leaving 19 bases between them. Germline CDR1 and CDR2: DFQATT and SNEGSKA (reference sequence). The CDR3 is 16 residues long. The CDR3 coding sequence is TGCAGTGCTGGCCGGACAGAGCTGAGTGGCAATCAGCCCCAGCATTTT. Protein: CSAGRTELSGNQPQHF.

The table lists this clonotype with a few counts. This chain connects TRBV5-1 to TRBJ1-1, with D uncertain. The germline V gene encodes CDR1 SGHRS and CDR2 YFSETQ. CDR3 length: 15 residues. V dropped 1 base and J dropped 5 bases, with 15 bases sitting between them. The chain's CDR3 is CASSLTSREGTEAFF. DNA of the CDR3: TGCGCCAGCAGCTTGACGAGTCGGGAGGGTACTGAAGCTTTCTTT.